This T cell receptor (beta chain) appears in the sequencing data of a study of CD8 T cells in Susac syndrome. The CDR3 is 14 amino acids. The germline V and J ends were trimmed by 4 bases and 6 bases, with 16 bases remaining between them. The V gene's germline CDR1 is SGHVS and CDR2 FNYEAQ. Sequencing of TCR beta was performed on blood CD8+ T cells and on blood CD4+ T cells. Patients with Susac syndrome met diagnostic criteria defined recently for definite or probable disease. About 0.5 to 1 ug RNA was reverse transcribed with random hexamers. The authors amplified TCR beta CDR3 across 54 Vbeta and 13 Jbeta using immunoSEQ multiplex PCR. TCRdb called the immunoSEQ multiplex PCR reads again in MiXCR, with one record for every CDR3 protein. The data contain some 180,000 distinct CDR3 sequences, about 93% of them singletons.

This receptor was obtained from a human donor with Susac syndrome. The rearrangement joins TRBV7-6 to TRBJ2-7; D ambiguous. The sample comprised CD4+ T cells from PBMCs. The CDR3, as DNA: TGTGCCAGCAGCTCCTACGACGGTGCCGGCGAGCAGTACTTC. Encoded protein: CASSSYDGAGEQYF.